The 2 T cell receptor beta chains in this list originate from one sample, sequenced in a study of blood T cell repertoires in COVID-19. The repertoire was sequenced with immunoSEQ multiplex PCR; TCRdb's copy has only in-frame clones and lacks some. Among 100,000 to 120,000 clones listed, about 90% were seen once. The sequencing sample was made of peripheral blood. The receptors stem from a human donor in a cohort sampled during active COVID-19.

This chain connects TRBV29-1 to TRBJ1-2; D uncertain. V lost 7 bases and J lost 4, with 16 bases in between. The germline CDR1 and CDR2 sequences are SQVTM and ANQGSEA. The CDR3 runs to 13 residues. DNA for the CDR3: TGCAGCGCCGAGATGAGGGTTTCCTATGGCTACACCTTC. It yields the protein CSAEMRVSYGYTF.

The V gene is TRBV10-1, the J gene TRBJ2-1, with 11 bases fitting TRBD2. Germline-derived CDR1 and CDR2 are WNHNN and SYGVQD (reference sequence). The trim removed 6 bases at V and 8 bases at J, leaving 12 bases unmatched. This CDR3 comprises 16 residues. The CDR3 is CASSPGVAGGPDEQFF. The CDR3, as DNA: TGCGCCAGCAGCCCTGGGGTAGCGGGAGGGCCAGATGAGCAGTTCTTC.